This T cell receptor beta chain was recovered during a study of T-cell reconstitution after alpha-beta-depleted transplantation in children. The CDR3 is made up of 18 amino acids. Trimming took off 4 bases at V and 3 bases at J, with 23 bases between the two ends. Germline loops: CDR1 LGHDT, CDR2 YNNKEL (reference sequence). TCRbeta library preparation incorporated unique molecular identifiers. TCRdb reprocessed the PCR reads with MiXCR, giving one entry per CDR3 protein. The table has 750,000 to 950,000 distinct CDR3 sequences, around 15% seen once. This clonotype was seen only a few times. The input for sequencing was PBMCs, mostly from graft donor cells, taken 360 days after TCRalphabeta/CD19-depleted stem cell transplant. The clonotype comes from a male patient younger than 18 who had a stem cell transplant for acute lymphoblastic leukemia, so the T cells may come from the graft donor. The V call is TRBV3-1, the J call TRBJ2-3, with D possibly being TRBD2 (5 bases). CDR3 amino acids: CASSLAVASLFQTDTQYF. As DNA, the CDR3 is TGTGCCAGCAGCCTGGCCGTGGCTAGCCTGTTTCAGACAGATACGCAGTATTTT.